This T cell receptor beta chain was sequenced for a study of T cells in Graves' hyperthyroidism and ophthalmopathy. Amplification targeted TCR beta CDR3 regions from RNA transcripts. The TCR CDR3 first-round RT-PCR relied on the HTBI primer set. TCRdb redid the calling of the multiplex PCR reads with MiXCR, one entry per CDR3 protein. The profile shows approximately 620,000 distinct CDR3 sequences, about 14% of them singletons. Study conclusions and caveats: Blood shared most expanded thyroid clonotypes above 0.001. Prediction of ophthalmopathy progression came a median roughly 6.6 months pre-onset.

This clonotype has more than one count but fewer than ten. What it recognizes is unknown. The CDR3 consists of 12 residues. CDR1 and CDR2 from the germline V gene are SQVTM and ANQGSEA. The V gene lost 5 bases and the J gene lost 4 bases, with 11 bases spanning the gap. Recently diagnosed hyperthyroidism of less than 2 months' duration affected patients aged 18 to 65. Patients having uncontrolled infection, another autoimmune disease, pregnancy or lactation were not included. The genes are TRBV29-1 and TRBJ1-1; D not certain. Sequencing was done on a sample of blood. The clonotype was recovered from a woman younger than 45 with Graves' hyperthyroidism that later progressed to Graves' ophthalmopathy. CDR3 sequence (DNA): TGCAGCGTTTCCCAGGTGAGCACTGAAGCTTTCTTT. Its protein product is CSVSQVSTEAFF.